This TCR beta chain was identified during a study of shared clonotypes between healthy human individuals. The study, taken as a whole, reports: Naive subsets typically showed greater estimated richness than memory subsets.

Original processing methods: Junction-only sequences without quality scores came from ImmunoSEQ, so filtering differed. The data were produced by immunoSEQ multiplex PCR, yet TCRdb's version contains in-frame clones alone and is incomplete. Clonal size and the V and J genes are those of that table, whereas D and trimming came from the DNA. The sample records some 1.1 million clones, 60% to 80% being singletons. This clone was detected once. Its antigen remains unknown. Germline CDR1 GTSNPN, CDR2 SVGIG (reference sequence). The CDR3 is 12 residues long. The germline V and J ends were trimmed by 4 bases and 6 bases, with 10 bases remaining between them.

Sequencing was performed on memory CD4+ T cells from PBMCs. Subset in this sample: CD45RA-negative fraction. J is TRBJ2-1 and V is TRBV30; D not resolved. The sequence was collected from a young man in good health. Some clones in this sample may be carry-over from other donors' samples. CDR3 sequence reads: CAWTLGGNEQFF. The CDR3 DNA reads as TGTGCCTGGACCCTTGGCGGCAATGAGCAGTTCTTC.